The 17 T cell receptor beta chains below come from one sample, sequenced in a study of blood T cell repertoires in COVID-19 (dated by TCRdb to 2018 to 2020). The method was the immunoSEQ multiplex PCR assay. Here the immuneACCESS table is served through TCRdb, limited to in-frame sequences with V and J called. Missing clones are a known gap in these copies; in checked studies unresolved V genes cover under half, and the rest lacks a known reason. This sample lists fewer than 250,000 clones; over 70% were detected once. The top ten clones comprise about 8.1% of the sample. The material sequenced was peripheral blood. Every receptor here comes from a woman aged 45-65 years with acute or convalescent COVID-19.

This chain connects TRBV28 to TRBJ2-2, with 8 bases that match TRBD1. CDR3 length equals 15 residues. The J segment lost 1 base and the V segment lost 6 bases, leaving 4 bases of the junction unmatched. Per the germline V gene, CDR1 is MDHEN and CDR2 is SYDVKM. CDR3 sequence: CASRSGTGNTGELFF. CDR3 DNA sequence: TGTGCCAGCAGGTCCGGGACAGGGAACACCGGGGAGCTGTTTTTT. The complete variable domain, with remaining parts taken from reference TRBV28 and TRBJ2-2, reads DVKVTQSSRYLVKRTGEKVFLECVQDMDHENMFWYRQDPGLGLRLIYFSYDVKMKEKGDIPEGYSVSREKKERFSLILESASTNQTSMYLCASRSGTGNTGELFFGEGSRLTVL.

The chain links TRBV27 to TRBJ2-7; D perhaps matches TRBD1 (7 bases). Trimming left V 3 bases short and J 2 bases short, with 14 bases between. There are 15 residues in the CDR3. Germline V gene sequence: CDR1 MNHEY, CDR2 SMNVEV (reference sequence). The CDR3 is CASSFQGGDAYEQYF. Here the CDR3 DNA reads TGTGCCAGCAGTTTCCAGGGGGGAGACGCCTACGAGCAGTACTTC.

This CDR3 is CAIFSGRAKYF. The DNA of the CDR3 is TGTGCCATCTTTAGCGGGAGGGCCAAGTATTTT. The chain uses TRBV27 and TRBJ2-3; 11 nucleotides align to TRBD2. Germline CDR1 is MNHEY and CDR2 is SMNVEV (reference sequence). Unmatched junction bases numbered 7, after V lost 10 bases and J lost 13 bases. There are 11 residues in the CDR3.

The V call is TRBV12-5, the J call TRBJ2-5; 9 bases are shared with TRBD2. The CDR3 runs 14 residues. Germline CDR1 LGHNT, CDR2 FRNRAP. The V segment lost 9 bases and the J segment 1 base; nucleotides outside the gene matches: 6. The CDR3 region is CASALSGGQETQYF. CDR3 nucleotide sequence: TGTGCTAGCGCCCTTAGCGGGGGCCAAGAGACCCAGTACTTC.

For the CDR3, the DNA is TGTGCCAGCAGCCAGGGTTGGGACACTGAAGCTTTCTTT. Amino acid sequence: CASSQGWDTEAFF. The genes are TRBV5-4 and TRBJ1-1; D possibly corresponds to TRBD1 (5 bases). The V end lost 4 bases, the J end lost 3 bases, and 10 bases lay between the germline ends. Germline V gene lookup returns CDR1 SGHNT and CDR2 YYREEE (reference sequence). The CDR3 extends over 13 amino acids.

This chain connects TRBV28 to TRBJ2-6; D is possibly TRBD2 (5 bases). Germline values: CDR1 MDHEN, CDR2 SYDVKM. The germline V and J ends were trimmed by 3 bases and 3 bases, with 9 bases remaining between them. The CDR3 has 15 residues. The CDR3 DNA sequence: TGTGCCAGCAGTTTCGGGGATAGTGGGGCCAACGTCCTGACTTTC. Residues: CASSFGDSGANVLTF.

This clone was observed once. The rearrangement joins TRBV2 to TRBJ1-5, with 11 bases matching TRBD1. The V and J ends lost 6 bases and 4 bases, in that order; junction bases with no gene match: 11. The germline V gene has CDR1 SNHLY and CDR2 FYNNEI. The CDR3 has 17 amino acids. The CDR3, as DNA: TGTGCCAGCAGCGGGGACAGGGGGGGTGTGAGTAATCAGCCCCAGCATTTT. Encoded protein: CASSGDRGGVSNQPQHF.

The rearrangement links TRBV2 to TRBJ2-2; 7 nucleotides align to TRBD1. The length of the CDR3 is 15 residues. V trimming: 4 bases; J trimming: 6 bases; junction bases outside the gene matches: 8. The germline gives CDR1 SNHLY, CDR2 FYNNEI. The CDR3 region is CASSGGQVSPGELFF. CDR3 nucleotide sequence: TGTGCCAGCAGTGGAGGACAGGTATCACCCGGGGAGCTGTTTTTT.

This sequence joins TRBV20-1 and TRBJ2-1; perhaps TRBD2 as D (5 bases). Germline CDR1 DFQATT, CDR2 SNEGSKA (reference sequence). The germline V and J ends were trimmed by 6 bases and 10 bases, with 13 bases remaining between them. The CDR3 runs to 11 residues. The DNA of the CDR3 is TGCAGTGCCCCGATACTAGGCGAGCAGTTCTTC. Translated, it gives CSAPILGEQFF.

This chain connects TRBV2 to TRBJ2-2, with 14 nucleotides matching TRBD2. The germline gives CDR1 SNHLY, CDR2 FYNNEI. The junction had 3 bases not matched to a gene; V was cut back by 7 bases and J by 5 bases. The CDR3 is 15 residues long. The CDR3: CASTGTSGSTGELFF. The CDR3 DNA sequence: TGTGCCAGCACCGGGACTAGCGGGAGTACCGGGGAGCTGTTTTTT.

The CDR3 is CASSPPGGSTYEQYF. For the CDR3, the DNA is TGTGCCAGCAGCCCCCCGGGGGGGTCTACCTACGAGCAGTACTTC. The chain combines TRBV27 with TRBJ2-7; TRBD2 matches 8 bases. J gave up 2 bases and V 6 bases, and 9 bases lay outside the gene matches. Germline V gives CDR1 MNHEY, CDR2 SMNVEV (reference sequence). The CDR3 length is 15 residues.

The J gene is TRBJ2-1, the V gene TRBV9; 8 bases align to TRBD1. Germline CDR1 is SGDLS and CDR2 is YYNGEE. After removal of 4 bases from V and 8 bases from J, the junction contained 2 bases not matched to a gene. CDR3 length: 12 residues. The CDR3 region has the DNA TGTGCCAGCAGCCTACAGGGGGATGAGCAGTTCTTC. It encodes CASSLQGDEQFF.

This sequence joins TRBV9 and TRBJ1-6; the D gene is possibly TRBD1 (5 bases). This CDR3 spans 16 amino acids. Germline V gene sequence: CDR1 SGDLS, CDR2 YYNGEE. V was cut by 4 bases and J by 5 bases, with 16 bases left in between. The DNA of the CDR3 is TGTGCCAGCAGCTACTCAACAGGTGGCGATAATTCACCCCTCCACTTT. This gives the protein CASSYSTGGDNSPLHF.

The chain is built from TRBV5-6 and TRBJ1-2; 7 bases are a match to TRBD1. Trimming took 0 bases from V and 7 from J; bases not matched to a gene: 6. The germline V gene encodes CDR1 SGHDT and CDR2 YYEEEE. The CDR3 has 14 residues. In nucleotides, the CDR3 is TGTGCCAGCAGCTTGGGACAGGGAGGTCGTGGCTACACCTTC. Protein product: CASSLGQGGRGYTF.

The chain couples TRBV19 to TRBJ1-4; 10 nucleotides align to TRBD1. There are 18 residues in the CDR3. V trimming: 3 bases; J trimming: 3 bases; junction bases outside the gene matches: 10. Looked up from germline, CDR1 is LNHDA and CDR2 is SQIVND (reference sequence). The CDR3 region is CASSIGTGVPVANEKLFF. The CDR3 DNA follows: TGTGCCAGTAGTATCGGGACAGGGGTCCCCGTGGCTAATGAAAAACTGTTTTTT. Full variable domain (outside the CDR3, taken from reference TRBV19 and TRBJ1-4): DGGITQSPKYLFRKEGQNVTLSCEQNLNHDAMYWYRQDPGQGLRLIYYSQIVNDFQKGDIAEGYSVSREKKESFPLTVTSAQKNPTAFYLCASSIGTGVPVANEKLFFGSGTQLSVL.

The chain links TRBV6-5 to TRBJ1-2; 7 bases agree with TRBD1. There are 13 residues in the CDR3. CDR1 and CDR2 from the germline V gene are MNHEY and SVGAGI. V gave up 6 bases and J gave up 8 bases; unmatched junction bases: 9. DNA of the CDR3: TGTGCCAGCAGCAGGGACAGTAATTGGGGCTACACCTTC. This codes for CASSRDSNWGYTF.

This rearrangement joins TRBV9 to TRBJ2-7; TRBD2 aligns across 8 bases. Trimming at V came to 4 bases and at J to 6 bases, leaving 6 bases not matched to a gene. The CDR3 is 13 amino acids. Per the germline V gene, CDR1 is SGDLS and CDR2 is YYNGEE. CDR3 coding DNA: TGTGCCAGCAGCCCCAGCGGGGGTCGCGAGCAGTACTTC. Translated: CASSPSGGREQYF. Full variable domain (missing parts from reference TRBV9 and TRBJ2-7): DSGVTQTPKHLITATGQRVTLRCSPRSGDLSVYWYQQSLDQGLQFLIQYYNGEERAKGNILERFSAQQFPDLHSELNLSSLELGDSALYFCASSPSGGREQYFGPGTRLTVT.